The rows below give T cell receptor beta chains drawn from one sample of a study of blood T cell repertoires in COVID-19. Generated by immunoSEQ multiplex PCR, the TCRdb table keeps only in-frame clones and is missing some. The sample has 260,000 or so clones, roughly 81% seen once. The sequenced sample consisted of peripheral blood. Receptors were obtained from a woman aged 80 or over with COVID-19, enrolled during active disease. Each CDR3 is given with its conserved first and last residue. Each record gives: V gene, clone size, D gene, J gene, CDR3 DNA, CDR3 protein. The D gene is left open where the match is weak. For some rows the clone size is stated as once, few or many, or as a class when expanded; others skip it.

TRBV6-5	-	TRBD1	TRBJ1-4	TGTGCCAGCGCCGCGACAGGGGTTAATGAAAAACTGTTTTTT	CASAATGVNEKLFF
TRBV11-2	-	-	TRBJ1-1	TGTGCCAGCAGCTTCGGGAACACTGAAGCTTTCTTT	CASSFGNTEAFF
TRBV4-1	-	-	TRBJ2-3	TGCGCCAGCAGACACTATTCTACAGGGCTGCTCACAGATACGCAGTATTTT	CASRHYSTGLLTDTQYF
TRBV7-9	-	-	TRBJ2-5	TGTGCCAGCTCATCCCGAGGCCAAGAGACCCAGTACTTC	CASSSRGQETQYF
TRBV29-1	-	TRBD1	TRBJ1-5	TGCAGCGTTGTACAGGGGGCGAATCAGCCCCAGCATTTT	CSVVQGANQPQHF
TRBV30	few	-	TRBJ1-3	TGTGCCTGGAGTACAAACCGAAACACCATATATTTT	CAWSTNRNTIYF
TRBV29-1	-	TRBD2	TRBJ2-3	TGCAGCGTTGAAGGGTTAGCGGGGGCTAGCACAGATACGCAGTATTTT	CSVEGLAGASTDTQYF
TRBV18	-	TRBD1	TRBJ1-1	TGTGCCAGCTCACTTGACAGGGTCGGCACTGAAGCTTTCTTT	CASSLDRVGTEAFF
TRBV19	many	TRBD2	TRBJ2-1	TGTGCCAGTAGTATCGGCGGGGGAAGGGGCCATGAGCAGTTCTTC	CASSIGGGRGHEQFF
TRBV2	-	TRBD1	TRBJ1-5	TGTGCCAGCAGTGCGGGAGGGGGCGATCAGCCCCAGCATTTT	CASSAGGGDQPQHF
TRBV9	-	-	TRBJ2-1	TGTGCCAGCAGCCAGCTCGGGGGGCCATACAATGAGCAGTTCTTC	CASSQLGGPYNEQFF
TRBV7-2	-	TRBD1	TRBJ2-2	TGTGCCAGCAGCTCGGACAGGGGGCCGCTGTTTTTT	CASSSDRGPLFF
TRBV18	few	-	TRBJ1-1	TGTGCCAGCTCGCAGGGGTGGGAAGCTTTCTTT	CASSQGWEAFF
TRBV4-1	-	TRBD1	TRBJ1-2	TGCGCCAGCAGCCAGTTAGGGGGCGCGGACTATGGCTACACCTTC	CASSQLGGADYGYTF
TRBV19	-	-	TRBJ1-3	TGTGCCAGTAGTACGGGGTCACTGGGAGGAAACACCATATATTTT	CASSTGSLGGNTIYF
TRBV13	-	-	TRBJ1-1	TGTGCCAGCCTCCGGGGGGACATAAGGAACACTGAAGCTTTCTTT	CASLRGDIRNTEAFF
TRBV7-3	-	TRBD2	TRBJ2-5	TGTGCCAGCAGCTCAACGGCTAGCGGGCCACGGGCCCAGTACTTC	CASSSTASGPRAQYF
TRBV7-8	-	TRBD1	TRBJ1-4	TGTGCCAGCAGCAAGACCGACAGGGGCGGGGAAAAACTGTTTTTT	CASSKTDRGGEKLFF
TRBV19	few	-	TRBJ1-1	TGTGCCAGTAGAAGCAACGGGGGTGGCCCTGAAGCTTTCTTT	CASRSNGGGPEAFF
TRBV3-1/TRBV3-2	once	-	TRBJ1-2	TGTGCCAGCAGCCAAGTAGGACACGGGGGCTACACCTTC	CASSQVGHGGYTF
TRBV28	-	TRBD1	TRBJ1-2	TGTGCCAGCGCACTCGACAGGGTTCATGGCTACACCTTC	CASALDRVHGYTF
TRBV5-1	-	-	TRBJ1-5	TGCGCCAGCAGCTTGGATGGGCCAGGCCCCCAGCATTTT	CASSLDGPGPQHF
TRBV2	-	TRBD1	TRBJ1-2	TGTGCCAGCAGTGAGCGACATACAGGGGGTTCGAACTATGGCTACACCTTC	CASSERHTGGSNYGYTF
TRBV19	-	-	TRBJ2-1	TGTGCCAGTAGTATCCACAGGGTGGGATACAATGAGCAGTTCTTC	CASSIHRVGYNEQFF
TRBV3-1/TRBV3-2	-	-	TRBJ2-1	TGTGCCAGCAGCCAAGATAGTGGAGCGTTTGAGCAGTTCTTC	CASSQDSGAFEQFF
TRBV3-1/TRBV3-2	-	TRBD1	TRBJ1-4	TGTGCCAGCAGCCAAGTTCTCCCGGGACAGGTTAGAGAAAAACTGTTTTTT	CASSQVLPGQVREKLFF
TRBV5-1	-	TRBD2	TRBJ2-1	TGCGCCAGCAGCTTCCTAGCGGGAGAAGGCCACAATGAGCAGTTCTTC	CASSFLAGEGHNEQFF
TRBV30	-	TRBD2	TRBJ2-3	TGTGCCTGGAACCCAGGACTAGCGGGAGGAGATACGCAGTATTTT	CAWNPGLAGGDTQYF
TRBV7-2	-	TRBD2	TRBJ2-2	TGTGCCAGCAGCTTATTTTCGACTAGCGGGGTGGTCGGGGAGCTGTTTTTT	CASSLFSTSGVVGELFF
TRBV6-1	-	-	TRBJ1-2	TGTGCCAGCAAAAAAGGCGAAGGAGTAAGCGGCTACACCTTC	CASKKGEGVSGYTF
TRBV28	-	-	TRBJ2-4	TGTGCCAGCACGGTGGGAGGCAAAAACATTCAGTACTTC	CASTVGGKNIQYF
TRBV23-1	-	TRBD1	TRBJ1-4	TGCGCCAGCAGTCAATCACGGACAGGCCTTAATGAAAAACTGTTTTTT	CASSQSRTGLNEKLFF
TRBV2	-	-	TRBJ2-2	TGTGCCAGCTCGGGGGACACCGGGGAGCTGTTTTTT	CASSGDTGELFF
TRBV7-2	-	TRBD2	TRBJ2-1	TGTGCCAGCAGCTTCACCCCGGGACTAGCGGGAGGTGAGCAGTTCTTC	CASSFTPGLAGGEQFF
TRBV18	few	-	TRBJ2-1	TGTGCCAGCTCACCTAAGGACTTGAATGAGCAGTTCTTC	CASSPKDLNEQFF
TRBV28	-	TRBD1	TRBJ1-3	TGTGCCAGCAGCCCGGGACAGGGAGGGAACACCATATATTTT	CASSPGQGGNTIYF
TRBV5-6	-	-	TRBJ2-6	TGTGCCAGCAGCTTAGCCCCAAGTGGGGCCAACGTCCTGACTTTC	CASSLAPSGANVLTF
TRBV5-4	-	-	TRBJ2-3	TGTGCCAGCAGCTTCACGGGTCTTAGCACAGATACGCAGTATTTT	CASSFTGLSTDTQYF
TRBV5-4	-	TRBD1	TRBJ1-2	TGTGCCAGCAGCTTTGGGACAGGGGGGAACTATGGCTACACCTTC	CASSFGTGGNYGYTF
TRBV7-8	-	-	TRBJ1-3	TGTGCCAGCAGCCCCTCCTTGGCCTCTGGAAACACCATATATTTT	CASSPSLASGNTIYF
TRBV5-1	-	-	TRBJ2-3	TGCGCCAGCAGCCTCCCTATCGCCGGGTTAACAGATACGCAGTATTTT	CASSLPIAGLTDTQYF
TRBV11-2	-	TRBD2	TRBJ2-3	TGTGCCAGCAGCCCCAGGACTAGCGGGACAACAGATACGCAGTATTTT	CASSPRTSGTTDTQYF
TRBV10-3	once	TRBD2	TRBJ2-3	TGTGCCATCAGACGAGGACTAGCGGGGGGGGATTTAGATCTTGATACGCAGTATTTT	CAIRRGLAGGDLDLDTQYF
TRBV7-9	once	TRBD2	TRBJ2-1	TGTGCCAGCAGTGAGCGGGAGGTAGCCGATGAGCAGTTCTTC	CASSEREVADEQFF
TRBV7-2	-	TRBD2	TRBJ2-1	TGTGCCAGCAGCTTAGAGGCTAGCGGGAGAACTGGGGTCTACAATGAGCAGTTCTTC	CASSLEASGRTGVYNEQFF
TRBV2	-	-	TRBJ1-2	TGTGCCAGCAGTGATGATACCCTGGGGGCGTTTAAATATGGCTACACCTTC	CASSDDTLGAFKYGYTF
TRBV6-4	once	TRBD1	TRBJ1-2	TGTGCCAGCAGTCCACAGGGGATCAACTATGGCTACACCTTC	CASSPQGINYGYTF
TRBV18	-	-	TRBJ1-2	TGTGCCAGCTCACAAGGGGCAGACTATGGCTACACCTTC	CASSQGADYGYTF
TRBV28	-	TRBD1	TRBJ1-6	TGTGCCAGCAGTCCACCCCCCCGGGACAGGGGCAGTGCACCCCTCCACTTT	CASSPPPRDRGSAPLHF
TRBV5-1	-	-	TRBJ1-1	TGCGCCAGCAGCTTGGTCGGCGGGTCCACTGAAGCTTTCTTT	CASSLVGGSTEAFF
TRBV28	-	TRBD1	TRBJ1-2	TGTGCCAGCAGTTCCGGACAGGGGCGCGGCTACACCTTC	CASSSGQGRGYTF
TRBV3-1/TRBV3-2	few	TRBD2	TRBJ2-1	TGTGCCAGCAGCCAATTTACTAGCGAGTACAATGAGCAGTTCTTC	CASSQFTSEYNEQFF
TRBV15	-	-	TRBJ1-5	TGTGCCACCAGCAGACGGGTCGTTAGCAATCAGCCCCAGCATTTT	CATSRRVVSNQPQHF
TRBV19	-	TRBD1	TRBJ1-1	TGTGCCAGTAGTACCGGGACAGGGAGGGAATGGAACACTGAAGCTTTCTTT	CASSTGTGREWNTEAFF
TRBV19	-	-	TRBJ1-2	TGTGCCAGTAGTACCCGACAGGATAACTATGGCTACACCTTC	CASSTRQDNYGYTF